This TCR beta chain stems from a study of blood T cells in healthy people across ages. Primed by a sample-barcoded 5' primer and a J-beta primer mix, a second PCR proceeded for about 6 to 12 cycles. TCRdb re-called the 5' RACE reads with MiXCR, one entry per CDR3 protein. The sample contains roughly 730,000 distinct CDR3 sequences, more than 55% of which appear only once. The sequenced sample was blood. The clonotype comes from a man aged 35 to 55 in good health.

The CDR3 spells CSVTGTGGVEQYF. CDR3 DNA sequence: TGCAGCGTTACCGGGACAGGGGGCGTTGAGCAGTACTTC. The chain employs TRBV29-1 and TRBJ2-5; 12 nucleotides match TRBD1. The CDR3 totals 13 residues. Germline CDR1 reads SQVTM; CDR2 reads ANQGSEA. Trimming at V came to 5 bases and at J to 11 bases, leaving 9 bases not matched to a gene.